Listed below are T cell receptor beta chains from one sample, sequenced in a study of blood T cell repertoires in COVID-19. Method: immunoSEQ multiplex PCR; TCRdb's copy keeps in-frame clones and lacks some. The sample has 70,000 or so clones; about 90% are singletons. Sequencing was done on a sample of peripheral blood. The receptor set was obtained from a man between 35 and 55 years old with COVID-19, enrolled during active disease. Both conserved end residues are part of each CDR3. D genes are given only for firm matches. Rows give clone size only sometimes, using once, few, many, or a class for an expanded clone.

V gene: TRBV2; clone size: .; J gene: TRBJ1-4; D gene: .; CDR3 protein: CASSVNGGVGEKLFF; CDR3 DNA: TGTGCCAGCAGTGTTAACGGGGGGGTTGGTGAAAAACTGTTTTTT
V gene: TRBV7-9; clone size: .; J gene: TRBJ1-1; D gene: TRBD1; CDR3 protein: CASSLGQGDTEAFF; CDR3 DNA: TGTGCCAGCAGCTTAGGGCAGGGGGACACTGAAGCTTTCTTT
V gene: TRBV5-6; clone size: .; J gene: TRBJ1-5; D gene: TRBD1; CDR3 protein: CASSLGQGYQPQHF; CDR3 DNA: TGTGCCAGCAGCTTGGGACAGGGGTATCAGCCCCAGCATTTT
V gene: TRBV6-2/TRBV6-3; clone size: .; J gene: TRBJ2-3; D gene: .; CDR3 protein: CASSLPGTSDTQYF; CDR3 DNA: TGTGCCAGCAGTCTACCCGGGACTTCAGATACGCAGTATTTT
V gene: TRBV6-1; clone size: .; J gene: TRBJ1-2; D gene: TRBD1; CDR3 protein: CASSDRTGDLYGYTF; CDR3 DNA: TGTGCCAGCAGTGATAGGACAGGGGACCTATATGGCTACACCTTC
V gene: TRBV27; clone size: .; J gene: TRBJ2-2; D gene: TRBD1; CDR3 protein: CASSWTGVGGELFF; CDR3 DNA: TGTGCCAGCAGCTGGACAGGGGTAGGCGGGGAGCTGTTTTTT
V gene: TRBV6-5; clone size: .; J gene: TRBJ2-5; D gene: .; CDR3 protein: CASRPRTRSQETQYF; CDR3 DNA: TGTGCCAGCAGGCCGAGAACTAGGTCTCAAGAGACCCAGTACTTC
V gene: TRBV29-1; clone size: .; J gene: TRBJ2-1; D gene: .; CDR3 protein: CSVATRLELGYNEQFF; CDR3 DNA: TGCAGCGTTGCCACCCGTCTAGAATTGGGCTACAATGAGCAGTTCTTC
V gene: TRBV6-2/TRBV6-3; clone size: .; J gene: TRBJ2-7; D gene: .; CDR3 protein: CASSQGAEQYF; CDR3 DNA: TGTGCCAGCAGTCAGGGTGCCGAGCAGTACTTC
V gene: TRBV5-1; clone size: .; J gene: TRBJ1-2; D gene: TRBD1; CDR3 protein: CASSLPGQAYGYTF; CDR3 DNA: TGCGCCAGCAGCTTGCCGGGACAGGCTTATGGCTACACCTTC
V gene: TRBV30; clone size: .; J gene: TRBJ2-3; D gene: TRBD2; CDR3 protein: CAWSVGSGGGVDTQYF; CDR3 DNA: TGTGCCTGGAGTGTAGGTAGCGGGGGGGGAGTGGATACGCAGTATTTT
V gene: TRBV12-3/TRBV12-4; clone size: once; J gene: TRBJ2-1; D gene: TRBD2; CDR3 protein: CASSLGGNEQFF; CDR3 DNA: TGTGCCAGCAGTCTGGGGGGGAATGAGCAGTTCTTC
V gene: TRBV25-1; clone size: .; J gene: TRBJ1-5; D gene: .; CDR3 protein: CASSESKAGVGNQPQHF; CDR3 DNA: TGTGCCAGCAGTGAATCCAAAGCGGGAGTGGGCAATCAGCCCCAGCATTTT
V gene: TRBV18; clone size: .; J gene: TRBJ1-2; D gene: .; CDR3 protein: CASSPPSQINYGYTF; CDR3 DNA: TGTGCCAGCTCACCACCATCCCAGATCAACTATGGCTACACCTTC
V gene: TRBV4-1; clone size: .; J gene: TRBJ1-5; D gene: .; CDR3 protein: CASSQASRNQPQHF; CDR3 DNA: TGCGCCAGCAGCCAAGCTAGTCGCAATCAGCCCCAGCATTTT
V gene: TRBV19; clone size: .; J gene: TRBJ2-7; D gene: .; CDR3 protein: CASSIGSSYEQYF; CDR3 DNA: TGTGCCAGTAGTATCGGGAGCTCCTACGAGCAGTACTTC
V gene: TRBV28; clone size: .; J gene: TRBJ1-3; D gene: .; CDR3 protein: CASSAEINGNTIYF; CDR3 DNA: TGTGCCAGCAGTGCCGAGATTAATGGAAACACCATATATTTT
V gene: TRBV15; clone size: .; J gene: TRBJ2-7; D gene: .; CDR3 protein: CATSRDIYEQYF; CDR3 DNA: TGTGCCACCAGCAGAGATATCTACGAGCAGTACTTC
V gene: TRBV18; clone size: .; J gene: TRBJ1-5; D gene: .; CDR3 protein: CASSPLRDQPQHF; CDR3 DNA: TGTGCCAGCTCACCACTGAGGGATCAGCCCCAGCATTTT
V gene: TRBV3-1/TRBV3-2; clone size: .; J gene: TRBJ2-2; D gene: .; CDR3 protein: CASSQGQLRVTGELFF; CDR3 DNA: TGTGCCAGCAGCCAAGGGCAGCTCCGGGTCACCGGGGAGCTGTTTTTT
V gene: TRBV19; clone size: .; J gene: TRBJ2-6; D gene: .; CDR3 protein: CASGTPGSGANVLTF; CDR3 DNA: TGTGCCAGTGGCACCCCGGGCTCTGGGGCCAACGTCCTGACTTTC
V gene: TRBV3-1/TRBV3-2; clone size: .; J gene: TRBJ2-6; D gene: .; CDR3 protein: CASSQDLATLASGANVLTF; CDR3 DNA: TGTGCCAGCAGCCAAGATTTAGCGACCCTGGCCTCTGGGGCCAACGTCCTGACTTTC
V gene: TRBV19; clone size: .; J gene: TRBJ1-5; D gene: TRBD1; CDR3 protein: CASSPRDRGAGQPQHF; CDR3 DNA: TGTGCCAGTAGTCCCCGGGACAGGGGAGCAGGTCAGCCCCAGCATTTT
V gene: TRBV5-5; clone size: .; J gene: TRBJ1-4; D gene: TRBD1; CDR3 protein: CASSLDRATNEKLFF; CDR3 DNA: TGTGCCAGCAGCCTGGACAGGGCAACTAATGAAAAACTGTTTTTT
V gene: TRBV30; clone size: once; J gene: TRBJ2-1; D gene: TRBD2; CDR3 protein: CAWGKRGTFYNEQFF; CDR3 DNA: TGTGCCTGGGGGAAGCGGGGGACCTTCTACAATGAGCAGTTCTTC
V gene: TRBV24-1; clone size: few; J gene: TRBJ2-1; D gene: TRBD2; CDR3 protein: CATGSQRGVNEQFF; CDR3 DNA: TGTGCCACCGGTAGTCAGCGGGGGGTCAATGAGCAGTTCTTC